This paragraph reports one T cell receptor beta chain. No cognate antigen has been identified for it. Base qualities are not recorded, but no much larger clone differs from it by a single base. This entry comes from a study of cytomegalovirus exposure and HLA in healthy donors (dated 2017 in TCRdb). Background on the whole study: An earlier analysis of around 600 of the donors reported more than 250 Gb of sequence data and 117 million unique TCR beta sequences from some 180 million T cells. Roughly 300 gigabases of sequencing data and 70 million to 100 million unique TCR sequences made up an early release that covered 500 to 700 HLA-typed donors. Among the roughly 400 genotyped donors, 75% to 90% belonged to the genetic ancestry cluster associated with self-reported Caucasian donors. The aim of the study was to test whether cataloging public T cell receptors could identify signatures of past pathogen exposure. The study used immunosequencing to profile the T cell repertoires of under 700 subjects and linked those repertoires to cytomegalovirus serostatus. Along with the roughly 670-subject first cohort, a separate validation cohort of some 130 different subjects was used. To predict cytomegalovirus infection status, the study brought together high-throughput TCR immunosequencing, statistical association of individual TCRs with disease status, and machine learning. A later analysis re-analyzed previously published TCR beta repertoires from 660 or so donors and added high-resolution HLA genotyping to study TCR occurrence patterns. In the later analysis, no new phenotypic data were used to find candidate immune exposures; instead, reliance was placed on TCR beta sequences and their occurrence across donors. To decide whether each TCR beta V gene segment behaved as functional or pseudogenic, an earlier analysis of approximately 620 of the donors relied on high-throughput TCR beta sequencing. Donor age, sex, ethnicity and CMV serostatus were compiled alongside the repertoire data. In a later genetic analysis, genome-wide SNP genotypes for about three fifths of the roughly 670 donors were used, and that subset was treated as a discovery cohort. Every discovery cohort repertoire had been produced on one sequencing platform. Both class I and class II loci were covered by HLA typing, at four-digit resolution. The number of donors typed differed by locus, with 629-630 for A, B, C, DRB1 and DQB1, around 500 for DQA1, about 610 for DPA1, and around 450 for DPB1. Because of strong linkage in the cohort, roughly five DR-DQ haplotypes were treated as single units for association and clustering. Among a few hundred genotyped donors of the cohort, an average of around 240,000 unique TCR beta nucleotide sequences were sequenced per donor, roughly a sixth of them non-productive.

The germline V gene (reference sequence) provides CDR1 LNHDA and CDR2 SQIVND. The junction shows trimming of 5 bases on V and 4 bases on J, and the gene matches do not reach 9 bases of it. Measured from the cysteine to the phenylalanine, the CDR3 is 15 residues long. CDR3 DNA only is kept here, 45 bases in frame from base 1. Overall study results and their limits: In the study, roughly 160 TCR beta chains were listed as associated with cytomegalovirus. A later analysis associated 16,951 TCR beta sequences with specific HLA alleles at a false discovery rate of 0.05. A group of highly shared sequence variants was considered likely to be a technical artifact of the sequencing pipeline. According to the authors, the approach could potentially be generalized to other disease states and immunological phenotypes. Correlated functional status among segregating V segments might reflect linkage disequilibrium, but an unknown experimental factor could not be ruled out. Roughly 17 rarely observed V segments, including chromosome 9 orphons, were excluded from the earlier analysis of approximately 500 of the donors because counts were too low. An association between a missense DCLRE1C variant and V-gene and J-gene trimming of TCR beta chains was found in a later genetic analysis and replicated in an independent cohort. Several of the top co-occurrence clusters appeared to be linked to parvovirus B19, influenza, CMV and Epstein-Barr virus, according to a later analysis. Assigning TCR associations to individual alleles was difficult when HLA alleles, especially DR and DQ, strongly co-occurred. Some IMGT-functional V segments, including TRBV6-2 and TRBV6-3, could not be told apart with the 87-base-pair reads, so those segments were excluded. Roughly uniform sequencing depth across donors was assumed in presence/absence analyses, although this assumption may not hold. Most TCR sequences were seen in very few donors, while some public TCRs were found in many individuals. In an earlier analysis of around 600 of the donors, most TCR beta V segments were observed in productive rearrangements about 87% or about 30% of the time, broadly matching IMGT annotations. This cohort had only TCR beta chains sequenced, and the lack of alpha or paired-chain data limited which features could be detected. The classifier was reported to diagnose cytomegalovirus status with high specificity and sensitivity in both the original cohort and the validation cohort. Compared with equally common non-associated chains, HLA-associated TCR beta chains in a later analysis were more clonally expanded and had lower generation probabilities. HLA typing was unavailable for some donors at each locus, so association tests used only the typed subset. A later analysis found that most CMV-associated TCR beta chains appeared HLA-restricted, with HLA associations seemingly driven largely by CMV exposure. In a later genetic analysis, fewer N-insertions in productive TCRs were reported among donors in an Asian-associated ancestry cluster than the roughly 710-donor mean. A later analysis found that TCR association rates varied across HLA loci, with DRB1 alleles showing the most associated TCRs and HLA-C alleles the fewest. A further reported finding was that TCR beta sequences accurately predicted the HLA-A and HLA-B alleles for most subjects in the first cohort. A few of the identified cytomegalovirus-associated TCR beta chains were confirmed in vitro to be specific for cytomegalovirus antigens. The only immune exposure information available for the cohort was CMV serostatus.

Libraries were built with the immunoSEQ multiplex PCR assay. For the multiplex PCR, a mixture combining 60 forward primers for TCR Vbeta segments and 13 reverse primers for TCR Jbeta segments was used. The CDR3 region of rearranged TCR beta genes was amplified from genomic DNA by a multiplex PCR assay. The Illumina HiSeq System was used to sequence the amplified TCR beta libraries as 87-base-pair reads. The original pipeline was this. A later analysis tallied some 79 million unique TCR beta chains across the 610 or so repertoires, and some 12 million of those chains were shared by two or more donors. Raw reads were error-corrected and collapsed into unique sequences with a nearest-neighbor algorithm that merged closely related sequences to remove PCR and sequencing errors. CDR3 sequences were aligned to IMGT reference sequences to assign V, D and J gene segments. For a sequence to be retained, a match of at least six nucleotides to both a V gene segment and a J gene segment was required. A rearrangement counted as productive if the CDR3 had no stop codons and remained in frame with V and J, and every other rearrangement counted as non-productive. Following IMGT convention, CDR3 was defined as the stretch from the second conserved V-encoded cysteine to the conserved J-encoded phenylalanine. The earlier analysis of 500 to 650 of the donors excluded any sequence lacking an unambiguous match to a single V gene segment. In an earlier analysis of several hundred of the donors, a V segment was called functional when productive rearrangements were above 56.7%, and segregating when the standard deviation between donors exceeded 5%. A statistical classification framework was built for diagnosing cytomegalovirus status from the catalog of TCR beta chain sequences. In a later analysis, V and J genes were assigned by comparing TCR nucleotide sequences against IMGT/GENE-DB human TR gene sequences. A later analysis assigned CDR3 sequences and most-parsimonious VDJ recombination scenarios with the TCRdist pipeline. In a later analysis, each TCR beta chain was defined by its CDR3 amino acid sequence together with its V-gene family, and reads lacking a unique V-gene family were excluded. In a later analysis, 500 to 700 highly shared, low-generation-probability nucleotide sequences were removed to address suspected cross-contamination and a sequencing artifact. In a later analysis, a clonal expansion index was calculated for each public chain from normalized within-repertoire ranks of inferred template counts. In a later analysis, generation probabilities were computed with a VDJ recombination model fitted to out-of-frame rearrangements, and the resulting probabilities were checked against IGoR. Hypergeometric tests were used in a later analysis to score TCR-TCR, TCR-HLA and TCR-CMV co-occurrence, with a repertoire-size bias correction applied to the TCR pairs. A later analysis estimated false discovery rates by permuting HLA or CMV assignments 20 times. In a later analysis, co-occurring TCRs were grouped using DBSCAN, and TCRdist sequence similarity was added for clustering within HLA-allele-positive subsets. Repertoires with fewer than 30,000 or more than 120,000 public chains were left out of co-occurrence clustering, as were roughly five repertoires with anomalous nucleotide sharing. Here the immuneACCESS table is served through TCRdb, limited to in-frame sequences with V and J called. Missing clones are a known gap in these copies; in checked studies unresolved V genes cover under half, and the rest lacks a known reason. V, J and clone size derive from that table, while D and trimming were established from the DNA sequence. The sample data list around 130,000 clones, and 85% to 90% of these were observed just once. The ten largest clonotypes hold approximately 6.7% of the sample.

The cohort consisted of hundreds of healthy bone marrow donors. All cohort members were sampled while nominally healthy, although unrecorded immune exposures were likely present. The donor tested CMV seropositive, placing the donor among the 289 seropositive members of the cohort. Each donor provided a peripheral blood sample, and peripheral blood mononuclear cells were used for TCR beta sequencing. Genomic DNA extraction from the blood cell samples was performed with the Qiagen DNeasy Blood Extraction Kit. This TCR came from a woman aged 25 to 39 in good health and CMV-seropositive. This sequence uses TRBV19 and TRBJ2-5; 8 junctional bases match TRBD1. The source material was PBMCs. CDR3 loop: CASSFTTGAGETQYF. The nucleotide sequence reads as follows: TGTGCCAGTAGTTTCACGACAGGGGCGGGAGAGACCCAGTACTTC.